The following is a TCR beta chain sequence with its context. Antigen specificity is unknown. The data were obtained in a study of T-cell memory formation after mild COVID-19. Study details: Clusters of TCRs were largely donor specific. Study-wide results and caveats: Nothing confirmed that second-wave clones peaking on day 37 were specific for SARS-CoV-2. Contracting CD4+ clones were located mainly in CM and EM, and CD8+ clones in EMRA.

5'RACE, which relied on constant-segment primers, yielded TCR alpha and TCR beta cDNA libraries carrying sample barcodes and UMIs. TCRdb reanalysed the 5' RACE reads using MiXCR and keeps one entry per CDR3 protein. This sample has a few hundred thousand distinct CDR3 sequences, with around 28% found just once. This TCR was recovered from an adult woman who had mild COVID-19 (a few samples of this study predate the infection). Cell type and time point are not known. The specimen sequenced was PBMCs or a T cell subset sorted from them (not recorded which).

DNA for the CDR3: TGCGCCAGCAGCTCCGAGGGGAGGGCCTACGAGCAGTACTTC. Its translation is CASSSEGRAYEQYF. The chain joins TRBV5-1 to TRBJ2-7; TRBD2 matches at 7 bases. Looked up from germline, CDR1 is SGHRS and CDR2 is YFSETQ. This CDR3 region has 14 residues. V gave up 3 bases and J gave up 2 bases; unmatched junction bases: 5.